This paragraph reports one T cell receptor (beta chain). Within the sample, other DNA sequences also encode this same CDR3. The sample is drawn from a study of blood T cell repertoires in COVID-19. V gave up 2 bases and J gave up 1 base, with 10 bases separating them. The CDR3 extends over 14 amino acids. CDR1 is SGHRS, CDR2 YFSETQ, per germline. Generated by immunoSEQ multiplex PCR, the TCRdb table keeps only in-frame clones and is missing some. Altogether hundreds of thousands of clones are present, almost 90% being singletons, with the ten largest covering about 1.3%. V and J are TRBV5-1 and TRBJ2-7; possible D gene TRBD1, 5 bases. Sequencing used peripheral blood. This TCR came from an elderly man with acute or convalescent COVID-19. CDR3 in amino acids: CASSFTGDSYEQYF. CDR3 DNA: TGCGCCAGCAGCTTCACAGGCGATTCCTACGAGCAGTACTTC.